This T cell receptor beta chain comes out of a study of blood T cells in healthy people across ages. The study's findings and limits: Long-lived donors exceeded aged donors in naive CD4+ cells and diversity.

The CDR3 totals 20 residues. A second about 7 to 12 cycle PCR used barcoded and J-beta primers. A template-switch adaptor containing 12 random nucleotides labeled each cDNA molecule. TCRdb recomputed calls from the 5' RACE reads with MiXCR, one row per CDR3 protein. The profile shows nearly 800,000 distinct CDR3 sequences, around three fifths of them singletons. Comment on this clonotype: The target antigen is unknown.

Each sample yielded at least 5 micrograms of PBMC total RNA. The chain is built from TRBV21-1 and TRBJ2-7; the table calls TRBD1, which could not be checked here. TRBV21-1 is listed as a pseudogene. The sample comprised blood. This receptor was identified in a man aged 35 to 55 in good health. The CDR3 DNA reads as TGTGCCAGCAGCGGTCGGACAGGTTGTTTTACGCGGGAGTCCTCCTACGAGCAGTACTTC. This codes for CASSGRTGCFTRESSYEQYF.